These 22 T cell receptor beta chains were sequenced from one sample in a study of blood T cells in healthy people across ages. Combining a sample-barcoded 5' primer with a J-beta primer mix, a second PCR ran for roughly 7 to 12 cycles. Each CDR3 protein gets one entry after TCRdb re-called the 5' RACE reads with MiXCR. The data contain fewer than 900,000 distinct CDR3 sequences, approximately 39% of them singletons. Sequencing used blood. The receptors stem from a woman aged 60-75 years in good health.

The CDR3 here is CASRPRPGQDNSPLHF. The CDR3 DNA follows: TGTGCCAGCAGACCCCGCCCGGGACAAGATAATTCACCCCTCCACTTT. This sequence joins TRBV6-5 and TRBJ1-6; D might be TRBD1 (6 bases). Germline CDR1 and CDR2: MNHEY and SVGAGI. The V and J ends lost 6 bases and 5 bases respectively, with 17 bases between them. The CDR3 covers 16 residues.

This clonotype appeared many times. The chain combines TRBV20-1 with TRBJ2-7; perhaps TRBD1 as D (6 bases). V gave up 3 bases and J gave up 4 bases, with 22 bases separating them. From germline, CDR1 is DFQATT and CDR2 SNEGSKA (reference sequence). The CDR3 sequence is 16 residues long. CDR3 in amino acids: CSARDNRVSLGYEQYF. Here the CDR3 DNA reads TGCAGTGCTAGGGACAACAGGGTATCTTTGGGGTACGAGCAGTACTTC.

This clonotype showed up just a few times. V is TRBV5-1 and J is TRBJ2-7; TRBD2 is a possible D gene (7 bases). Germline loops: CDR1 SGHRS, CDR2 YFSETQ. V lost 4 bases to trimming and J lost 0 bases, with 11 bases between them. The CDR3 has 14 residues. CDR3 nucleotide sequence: TGCGCCAGCAGCGGGGGGGGCGCCTCCTACGAGCAGTACTTC. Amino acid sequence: CASSGGGASYEQYF.

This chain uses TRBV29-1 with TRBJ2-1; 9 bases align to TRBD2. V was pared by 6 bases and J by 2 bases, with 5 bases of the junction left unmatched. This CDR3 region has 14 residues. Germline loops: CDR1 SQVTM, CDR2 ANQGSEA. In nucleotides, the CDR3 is TGCAGCGTGAGGGTAGCGGGGGCCTACAATGAGCAGTTCTTC. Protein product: CSVRVAGAYNEQFF.

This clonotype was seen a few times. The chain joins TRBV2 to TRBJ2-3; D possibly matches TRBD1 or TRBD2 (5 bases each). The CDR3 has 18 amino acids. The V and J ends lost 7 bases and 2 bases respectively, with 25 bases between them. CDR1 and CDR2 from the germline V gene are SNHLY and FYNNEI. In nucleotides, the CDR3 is TGTGCCAGCATGGGCGGACCTGGACTGGGGCCTAACACAGATACGCAGTATTTT. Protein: CASMGGPGLGPNTDTQYF.

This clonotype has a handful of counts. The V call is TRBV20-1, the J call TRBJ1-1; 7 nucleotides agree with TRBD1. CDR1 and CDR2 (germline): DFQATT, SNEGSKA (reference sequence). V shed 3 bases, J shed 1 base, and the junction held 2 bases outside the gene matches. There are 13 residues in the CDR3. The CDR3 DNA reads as TGCAGTGCTAGGACAGGGCAGAACACTGAAGCTTTCTTT. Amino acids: CSARTGQNTEAFF.

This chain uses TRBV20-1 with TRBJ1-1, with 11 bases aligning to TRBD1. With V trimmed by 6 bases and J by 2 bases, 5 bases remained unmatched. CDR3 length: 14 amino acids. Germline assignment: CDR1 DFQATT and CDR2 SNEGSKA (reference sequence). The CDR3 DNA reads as TGCAGTGCAACGGACAGGGGGCGTAACACTGAAGCTTTCTTT. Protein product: CSATDRGRNTEAFF.

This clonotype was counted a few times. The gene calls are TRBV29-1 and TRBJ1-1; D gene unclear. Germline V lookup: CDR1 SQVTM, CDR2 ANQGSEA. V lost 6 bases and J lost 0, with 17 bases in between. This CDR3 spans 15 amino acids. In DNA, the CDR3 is TGCAGCGTGCGGGTACACGGTCCCATGAACACTGAAGCTTTCTTT. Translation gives CSVRVHGPMNTEAFF.

The CDR3 loop reads CSVTRGGTEAFF. The CDR3 DNA reads TGCAGCGTGACCAGGGGGGGGACTGAAGCTTTCTTT. The rearrangement uses TRBV29-1 and TRBJ1-1, with TRBD1 matching over 7 bases. CDR1 and CDR2 (germline): SQVTM, ANQGSEA. The CDR3 runs to 12 residues. Trimming cost V 6 bases and J 5 bases; bases outside gene matches: 6. The full variable domain, its missing parts supplied by reference TRBV29-1 and TRBJ1-1, is SAVISQKPSRDICQRGTSLTIQCQVDSQVTMMFWYRQQPGQSLTLIATANQGSEATYESGFVIDKFPISRPNLTFSTLTVSNMSPEDSSIYLCSVTRGGTEAFFGQGTRLTVV.

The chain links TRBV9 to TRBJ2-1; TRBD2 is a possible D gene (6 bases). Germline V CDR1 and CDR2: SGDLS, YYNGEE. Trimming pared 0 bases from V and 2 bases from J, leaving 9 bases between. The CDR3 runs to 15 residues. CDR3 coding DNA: TGTGCCAGCAGCGTAGTAGGGGAGGCCTACAATGAGCAGTTCTTC. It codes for CASSVVGEAYNEQFF.

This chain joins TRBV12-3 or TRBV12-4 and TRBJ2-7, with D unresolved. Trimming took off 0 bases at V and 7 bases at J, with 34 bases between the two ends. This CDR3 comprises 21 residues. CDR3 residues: CASSLALSAFRVVRAYNEQYF. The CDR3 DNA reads TGTGCCAGCAGTTTAGCGCTGTCAGCGTTTAGGGTGGTTCGCGCCTACAATGAGCAGTACTTC.

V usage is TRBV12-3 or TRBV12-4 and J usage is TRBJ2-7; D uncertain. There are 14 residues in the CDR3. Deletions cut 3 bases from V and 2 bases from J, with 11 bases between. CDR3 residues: CASSFQDPTYEQYF. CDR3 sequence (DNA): TGTGCCAGCAGTTTTCAGGACCCCACCTACGAGCAGTACTTC.

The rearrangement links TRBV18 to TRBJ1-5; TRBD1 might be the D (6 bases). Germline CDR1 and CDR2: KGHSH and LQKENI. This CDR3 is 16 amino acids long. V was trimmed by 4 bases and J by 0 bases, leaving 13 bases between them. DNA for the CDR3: TGTGCCAGCTCACAAGAGCAGGGGTATAGCAATCAGCCCCAGCATTTT. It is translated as CASSQEQGYSNQPQHF. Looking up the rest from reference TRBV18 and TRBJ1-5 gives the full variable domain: NAGVMQNPRHLVRRRGQEARLRCSPMKGHSHVYWYRQLPEEGLKFMVYLQKENIIDESGMPKERFSAEFPKEGPSILRIQQVVRGDSAAYFCASSQEQGYSNQPQHFGDGTRLSIL.

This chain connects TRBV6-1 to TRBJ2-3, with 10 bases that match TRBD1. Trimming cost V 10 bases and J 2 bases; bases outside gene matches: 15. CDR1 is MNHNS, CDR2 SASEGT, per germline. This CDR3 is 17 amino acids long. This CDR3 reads CATLREPGQGNTDTQYF. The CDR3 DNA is TGTGCCACACTGAGGGAGCCGGGACAGGGGAACACAGATACGCAGTATTTT.

In nucleotides, the CDR3 is TGCGCCAGCAGCCAAGATTTCGGGGGGGCTTTCTACAATGAGCAGTTCTTC. Amino acid sequence: CASSQDFGGAFYNEQFF. This rearrangement joins TRBV4-1 to TRBJ2-1; 8 bases line up with TRBD2. With 0 bases clipped from V and 3 bases from J, the junction kept 7 bases outside the gene matches. The germline V gene encodes CDR1 MGHRA and CDR2 YSYEKL. This CDR3 spans 17 amino acids.

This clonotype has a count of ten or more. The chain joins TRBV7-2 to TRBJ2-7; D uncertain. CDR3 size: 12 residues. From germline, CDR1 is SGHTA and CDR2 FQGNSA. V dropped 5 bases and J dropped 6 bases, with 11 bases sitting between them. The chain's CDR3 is CASSVSGVEQYF. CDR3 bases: TGTGCCAGCAGCGTGTCAGGCGTCGAGCAGTACTTC.

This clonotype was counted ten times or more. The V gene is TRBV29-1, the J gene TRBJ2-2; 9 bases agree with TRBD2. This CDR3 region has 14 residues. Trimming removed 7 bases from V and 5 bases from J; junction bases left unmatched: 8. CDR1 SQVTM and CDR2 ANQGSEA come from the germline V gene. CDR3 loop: CSASGAALTGELFF. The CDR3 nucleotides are TGCAGCGCTAGCGGGGCAGCACTAACCGGGGAGCTGTTTTTT.

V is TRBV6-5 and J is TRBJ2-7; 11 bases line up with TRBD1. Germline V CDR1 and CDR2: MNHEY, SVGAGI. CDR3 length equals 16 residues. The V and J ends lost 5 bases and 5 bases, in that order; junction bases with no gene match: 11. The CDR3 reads CASSPPPGTGGHEQYF. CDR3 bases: TGTGCCAGCAGTCCCCCCCCCGGGACAGGGGGACACGAGCAGTACTTC.

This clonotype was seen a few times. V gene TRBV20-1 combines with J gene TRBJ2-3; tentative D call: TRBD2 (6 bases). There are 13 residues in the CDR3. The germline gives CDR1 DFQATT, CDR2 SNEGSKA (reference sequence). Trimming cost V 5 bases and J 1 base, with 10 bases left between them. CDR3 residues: CSAGDSRTDTQYF. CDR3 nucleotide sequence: TGCAGTGCTGGGGACTCCCGCACAGATACGCAGTATTTT.

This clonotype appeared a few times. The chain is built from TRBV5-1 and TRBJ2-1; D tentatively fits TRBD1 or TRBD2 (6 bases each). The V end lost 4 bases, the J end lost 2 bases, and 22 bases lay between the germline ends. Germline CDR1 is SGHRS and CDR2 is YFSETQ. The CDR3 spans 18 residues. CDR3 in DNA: TGCGCCAGCAGCCCGATGGGGGGCCGGGACTCAGCCTACAATGAGCAGTTCTTC. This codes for CASSPMGGRDSAYNEQFF.

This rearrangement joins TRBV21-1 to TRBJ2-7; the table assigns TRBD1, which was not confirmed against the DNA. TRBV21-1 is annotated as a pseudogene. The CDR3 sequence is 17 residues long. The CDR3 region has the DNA TGTGCCAGCAGAAAGTGTACGGCCGGGACAGGGAGCCGGGAGCAGTACTTC. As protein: CASRKCTAGTGSREQYF.

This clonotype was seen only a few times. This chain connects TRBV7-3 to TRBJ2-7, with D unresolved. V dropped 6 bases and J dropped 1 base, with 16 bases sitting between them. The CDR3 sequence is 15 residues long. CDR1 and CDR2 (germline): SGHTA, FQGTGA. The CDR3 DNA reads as TGTGCCAGCAGGAGCATGGGCGCAGGTTCCTACGAGCAGTACTTC. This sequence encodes CASRSMGAGSYEQYF.